The sequence of this T cell receptor (beta chain) was determined in a study of preoperative IRX-2 immunotherapy in early breast cancer. The CDR3 consists of 16 residues. V lost 3 bases, J lost 5 bases, and 8 bases stayed unmatched. Germline V gives CDR1 LNHNV, CDR2 YYDKDF (reference sequence). The treatment: preoperative locoregional IRX-2 cytokine immunotherapy. This phase Ib study tested locoregional IRX-2 cytokine immunotherapy given before surgery. The assay was immunoSEQ multiplex PCR, and TCRdb's table has in-frame clones only and misses some. The data hold around 10,000 clones, with roughly 80% observed a single time.

This specimen was lymph node tissue, taken before IRX-2 immunotherapy. This chain connects TRBV15 to TRBJ2-3; 10 bases match TRBD1. This receptor was taken from a human donor with breast cancer. The CDR3 DNA sequence: TGTGCCACCAGCAGGGACCGGGACAGGGGTAAAGATACGCAGTATTTT. Protein product: CATSRDRDRGKDTQYF.